This TCR beta chain appears in the sequencing data of a study of sequential checkpoint blockade in melanoma. As for the study in general: First-line arms were nivolumab then ipilimumab, or the reverse, randomized 1:1. Both treatment sequences were followed by maintenance nivolumab.

Treatment in this sample: randomized to nivolumab then ipilimumab (arm A) or the reverse (arm B). Patients had received no earlier DNA-damaging chemotherapy. Live CD3+CD8+ CD19− CD56− cells were sorted from PBMCs. TCRdb's copy holds only in-frame clones and misses some; the assay was immunoSEQ multiplex PCR. The table has about 19,000 clones, about two thirds seen once; the top ten hold around 21%. The germline CDR1 and CDR2 sequences are KGHSH and LQKENI. Trimming left V 3 bases short and J 0 bases short, with 11 bases between. This CDR3 spans 15 amino acids. By share, this clone ranks as medium-sized (0.01 to 0.1%).

The J gene is TRBJ1-1, the V gene TRBV18; D might be TRBD1 (6 bases). The specimen comprised CD8+ T cells sorted from blood (inferred from file names), sampled from a patient given nivolumab and ipilimumab in sequence. The clonotype originates from a human donor with melanoma. CDR3 in amino acids: CASSPGQKMNTEAFF. The CDR3, as DNA: TGTGCCAGCTCACCGGGACAAAAAATGAACACTGAAGCTTTCTTT. The whole variable domain, filled in from reference TRBV18 and TRBJ1-1, reads NAGVMQNPRHLVRRRGQEARLRCSPMKGHSHVYWYRQLPEEGLKFMVYLQKENIIDESGMPKERFSAEFPKEGPSILRIQQVVRGDSAAYFCASSPGQKMNTEAFFGQGTRLTVV.